These T cell receptor beta chains were read from a single sample in a study of cytomegalovirus exposure and HLA in healthy donors. Profiling relied on immunoSEQ multiplex PCR, and the TCRdb table lists in-frame clones only, not all of them. Of 100,000 to 150,000 clones in the sample, around three quarters were seen once. The sample comprised PBMCs. Every receptor here comes from a woman aged 55-75 years in good health and CMV-seropositive. Each CDR3 is given with its conserved first and last residue. The order of the fields is V gene, J gene, clone size, D gene, CDR3 DNA, CDR3 protein. The D gene is left open where the match is weak. Expanded clones get a size class; other rows say once, few or many, or leave the size out.

>TRBV5-1|TRBJ1-2|-|TRBD1
TGCGCCAGCAGCTTGGGACAGGGGAGGGACTATGGCTACACCTTC
CASSLGQGRDYGYTF
>TRBV18|TRBJ2-1|-|TRBD2
TGTGCCAGCTCCCCCCGCCGGGGGGATAGCTCCTACAATGAGCAGTTCTTC
CASSPRRGDSSYNEQFF
>TRBV7-3|TRBJ2-5|-|TRBD2
TGTGCCAGCAGCTTATCCGGCGGGGGGGCCCGGGAGACCCAGTACTTC
CASSLSGGGARETQYF
>TRBV2|TRBJ1-4|-|-
TGTGCCAGCAGTATACAACAGGGAGAACTGTTTTTT
CASSIQQGELFF
>TRBV7-2|TRBJ2-5|few|-
TGTGCCAGCAGCTTTCAGGGGTCCCAAGAGACCCAGTACTTC
CASSFQGSQETQYF
>TRBV11-2|TRBJ2-5|-|TRBD1
TGTGCCAGCAGCCAGGACAGGGGAGAGACCCAGTACTTC
CASSQDRGETQYF
>TRBV6-5|TRBJ2-3|-|TRBD1
TGTGCCAGCAGTTCCTACGTCGGACAGGGGTCAGATACGCAGTATTTT
CASSSYVGQGSDTQYF
>TRBV9|TRBJ2-2|-|-
TGTGCCAGCAGCGCCGGTTTAGGGGAAGACACCGGGGAGCTGTTTTTT
CASSAGLGEDTGELFF
>TRBV5-1|TRBJ2-1|-|-
TGCGCCAGCAGCTTGGAGGACACAAACTACAATGAGCAGTTCTTC
CASSLEDTNYNEQFF
>TRBV4-3|TRBJ1-4|many|TRBD1
TGCGCCAGCAGCCAGTTGACAGGGTCGGGAGAAAAACTGTTTTTT
CASSQLTGSGEKLFF
>TRBV6-5|TRBJ1-1|-|TRBD1
TGTGCCAGCAGGCAGGGGGCGTTGACTGAAGCTTTCTTT
CASRQGALTEAFF